A selection of T cell receptor beta chains follows, all from one sample in a study of T cell responses to AZD1222 COVID-19 vaccine. The repertoire was sequenced with immunoSEQ multiplex PCR; TCRdb's copy has only in-frame clones and lacks some. The table has about 120,000 clones, roughly 87% seen once. The sequencing here drew on peripheral blood, taken on day 0 of AZD1222 vaccination. Receptors originate from an adult in good health. Each CDR3 is given with its conserved first and last residue. A D gene is named only where the DNA matches it firmly. Expanded clones are given a class, and other clones once, few, many or no size at all.

v_call: TRBV6-5
clone_size: NA
d_call: NA
j_call: TRBJ1-1
cdr3_nt: TGTGCCAGCACCTCCGGGACATCGAACACTGAAGCTTTCTTT
cdr3_aa: CASTSGTSNTEAFF

v_call: TRBV20-1
clone_size: NA
d_call: NA
j_call: TRBJ2-7
cdr3_nt: TGCAGTGCTAGTAGGGCCGGGTTTAGCGATCCCTACGAGCAGTACTTC
cdr3_aa: CSASRAGFSDPYEQYF

v_call: TRBV2
clone_size: few
d_call: TRBD1
j_call: TRBJ1-1
cdr3_nt: TGTGCCAGCAGCCCACAGGGGAGAGCTTTCTTT
cdr3_aa: CASSPQGRAFF

v_call: TRBV10-1
clone_size: NA
d_call: NA
j_call: TRBJ1-5
cdr3_nt: TGCGCCAGCAGTTCCGGGGGCTGGAGCAATCAGCCCCAGCATTTT
cdr3_aa: CASSSGGWSNQPQHF

v_call: TRBV6-6
clone_size: NA
d_call: NA
j_call: TRBJ1-1
cdr3_nt: TGTGCCAGCAGCCCAGACAACGTACGTGGCACTGAAGCTTTCTTT
cdr3_aa: CASSPDNVRGTEAFF

v_call: TRBV5-1
clone_size: few
d_call: NA
j_call: TRBJ1-1
cdr3_nt: TGCGCCAGCAGCTTTGGGGTAAGGGGCCGGTCTATAGGAGCTTTCTTT
cdr3_aa: CASSFGVRGRSIGAFF

v_call: TRBV14
clone_size: NA
d_call: NA
j_call: TRBJ1-1
cdr3_nt: TGTGCCAGCAGCCAAGATGTAACAGCTCATCCCTGGCACACTGAAGCTTTCTTT
cdr3_aa: CASSQDVTAHPWHTEAFF

v_call: TRBV10-3
clone_size: once
d_call: NA
j_call: TRBJ1-4
cdr3_nt: TGTGCCGCCCAGGGGCTACTCATTGAAAAACTGTTTTTT
cdr3_aa: CAAQGLLIEKLFF

v_call: TRBV11-2
clone_size: NA
d_call: TRBD1
j_call: TRBJ2-5
cdr3_nt: TGTGCCAGCAGCCCAGGGACAGGGGTGTTAGAGACCCAGTACTTC
cdr3_aa: CASSPGTGVLETQYF

v_call: TRBV28
clone_size: NA
d_call: NA
j_call: TRBJ1-2
cdr3_nt: TGTGCCAGCAGGGGGGCGGGCCTCGGGGGCTACACCTTC
cdr3_aa: CASRGAGLGGYTF

v_call: TRBV3-1/TRBV3-2
clone_size: NA
d_call: TRBD1
j_call: TRBJ1-1
cdr3_nt: TGTGCCAGCAGCCAAGGGGACAGCCAAGGGACTGAAGCTTTCTTT
cdr3_aa: CASSQGDSQGTEAFF

v_call: TRBV9
clone_size: NA
d_call: NA
j_call: TRBJ1-2
cdr3_nt: TGTGCCAGCAGCGTAGTAGGGGGTGGCTACACCTTC
cdr3_aa: CASSVVGGGYTF

v_call: TRBV19
clone_size: NA
d_call: NA
j_call: TRBJ1-5
cdr3_nt: TGTGCCAGTAGTATCCGACAGGTCCCATCCCAAGATCAGCCCCAGCATTTT
cdr3_aa: CASSIRQVPSQDQPQHF

v_call: TRBV7-3
clone_size: once
d_call: NA
j_call: TRBJ1-1
cdr3_nt: TGTGCCAGCAGCTTATTACAAAATGCTGAAGCTTTCTTT
cdr3_aa: CASSLLQNAEAFF

v_call: TRBV5-6
clone_size: NA
d_call: NA
j_call: TRBJ1-1
cdr3_nt: TGTGCCAGCAGCCCGACAGGCCTCGACACTGAAGCTTTCTTT
cdr3_aa: CASSPTGLDTEAFF

v_call: TRBV19
clone_size: NA
d_call: NA
j_call: TRBJ2-7
cdr3_nt: TGTGCCAGTAGTAATGGATGGGAGCAGTACTTC
cdr3_aa: CASSNGWEQYF

v_call: TRBV5-6
clone_size: NA
d_call: NA
j_call: TRBJ2-1
cdr3_nt: TGTGCCAGCAGCTGGTACATCTCATCCTACAATGAGCAGTTCTTC
cdr3_aa: CASSWYISSYNEQFF

v_call: TRBV9
clone_size: once
d_call: TRBD2
j_call: TRBJ2-1
cdr3_nt: TGTGCCAGCAGCGTACACCCAGCGGGGGTTGCCTACAATGAGCAGTTCTTC
cdr3_aa: CASSVHPAGVAYNEQFF

v_call: TRBV5-6
clone_size: NA
d_call: NA
j_call: TRBJ1-2
cdr3_nt: TGTGCCAGCAGCTTAGGTTCGGTTAACTATGGCTACACCTTC
cdr3_aa: CASSLGSVNYGYTF

v_call: TRBV5-8
clone_size: NA
d_call: NA
j_call: TRBJ1-5
cdr3_nt: TGTGCCAGCAGTCCTTTGGCCGCGAGGGGGTTTCAGCCCCAGCATTTT
cdr3_aa: CASSPLAARGFQPQHF

v_call: TRBV10-3
clone_size: medium-sized
d_call: TRBD1
j_call: TRBJ1-1
cdr3_nt: TGTGCCATCAGTGGGGACAGGGGGTTTGAAGCTTTCTTT
cdr3_aa: CAISGDRGFEAFF

v_call: TRBV2
clone_size: medium-sized
d_call: TRBD1
j_call: TRBJ1-4
cdr3_nt: TGTGCCAGCACCGACAGGGGTGGTAATGAAAAACTGTTTTTT
cdr3_aa: CASTDRGGNEKLFF

v_call: TRBV9
clone_size: once
d_call: NA
j_call: TRBJ2-1
cdr3_nt: TGTGCCAGCAGCCCGAGAGTTGAGGATGAGCAGTTCTTC
cdr3_aa: CASSPRVEDEQFF

v_call: TRBV3-1/TRBV3-2
clone_size: NA
d_call: TRBD1
j_call: TRBJ2-1
cdr3_nt: TGTGCCAGCAGCCAAAAGTGGCGTGGGGGGACAGGAGAGCAGTTCTTC
cdr3_aa: CASSQKWRGGTGEQFF

v_call: TRBV5-1
clone_size: NA
d_call: TRBD2
j_call: TRBJ2-1
cdr3_nt: TGCGCCAGCAGCCTAGGAGGGAGGGATGTGAATGAGCAGTTCTTC
cdr3_aa: CASSLGGRDVNEQFF

v_call: TRBV28
clone_size: NA
d_call: NA
j_call: TRBJ1-1
cdr3_nt: TGTGCCAGCAGAGTTTTCCCACCCACCAGGAGAACTGAAGCTTTCTTT
cdr3_aa: CASRVFPPTRRTEAFF

v_call: TRBV28
clone_size: once
d_call: TRBD1
j_call: TRBJ1-6
cdr3_nt: TGTGCCAGCACCCTGACAGGGACCGTCACCAATTCACCCCTCCACTTT
cdr3_aa: CASTLTGTVTNSPLHF

v_call: TRBV12-3/TRBV12-4
clone_size: NA
d_call: NA
j_call: TRBJ1-1
cdr3_nt: TGTGCCAGCAGTTTACAGGATAGAACTGAAGCTTTCTTT
cdr3_aa: CASSLQDRTEAFF

v_call: TRBV6-4
clone_size: once
d_call: NA
j_call: TRBJ2-7
cdr3_nt: TGTGCCAGCAGTGAACATTCCTACGAGCAGTACTTC
cdr3_aa: CASSEHSYEQYF

v_call: TRBV4-1
clone_size: NA
d_call: NA
j_call: TRBJ2-5
cdr3_nt: TGCGCCAGCAGCCAATACCAGGGAGAGACCCAGTACTTC
cdr3_aa: CASSQYQGETQYF

v_call: TRBV28
clone_size: NA
d_call: TRBD2
j_call: TRBJ2-2
cdr3_nt: TGTGCCAGCAGTCCCTTATGGACTAGCGGGAGTACCGGGGAGCTGTTTTTT
cdr3_aa: CASSPLWTSGSTGELFF

v_call: TRBV11-1
clone_size: NA
d_call: NA
j_call: TRBJ2-5
cdr3_nt: TGTGCCAGCAGCTTTGGGGGGGCGGAGACCCAGTACTTC
cdr3_aa: CASSFGGAETQYF

v_call: TRBV24-1
clone_size: once
d_call: NA
j_call: TRBJ1-6
cdr3_nt: TGTGCCACCAGTGATTTGGGTTCACCCCTCCACTTT
cdr3_aa: CATSDLGSPLHF

v_call: TRBV28
clone_size: NA
d_call: NA
j_call: TRBJ2-7
cdr3_nt: TGTGCCAGCAGTTTCGGGGCCCTGGGGGCCCTAACGGGACCTTACGAGCAGTACTTC
cdr3_aa: CASSFGALGALTGPYEQYF

v_call: TRBV9
clone_size: NA
d_call: TRBD1
j_call: TRBJ1-1
cdr3_nt: TGTGCCAGCAGCTACAGGGGGCGAGGGACTGAAGCTTTCTTT
cdr3_aa: CASSYRGRGTEAFF

v_call: TRBV2
clone_size: NA
d_call: TRBD1
j_call: TRBJ2-3
cdr3_nt: TGTGCCAGCAGTGGGACAGGGGGCGTAGATACGCAGTATTTT
cdr3_aa: CASSGTGGVDTQYF

v_call: TRBV28
clone_size: few
d_call: NA
j_call: TRBJ2-7
cdr3_nt: TGTGCCAGCAGTCCTGCGGGACGCAAAACCTCCTACGAGCAGTACTTC
cdr3_aa: CASSPAGRKTSYEQYF

v_call: TRBV29-1
clone_size: NA
d_call: NA
j_call: TRBJ1-3
cdr3_nt: TGCAGCGTTGAATTGGGGCACGGGGTCTGGGGAAACACCATATATTTT
cdr3_aa: CSVELGHGVWGNTIYF

v_call: TRBV5-1
clone_size: NA
d_call: TRBD1
j_call: TRBJ2-7
cdr3_nt: TGCGCCAGCAGCGGGGGACAGAGCTCCTACGAGCAGTACTTC
cdr3_aa: CASSGGQSSYEQYF

v_call: TRBV7-3
clone_size: NA
d_call: TRBD2
j_call: TRBJ2-5
cdr3_nt: TGTGCCAGCAGCCGTGGCCCTCTTGTTTCTGGGCTAGCGGGGACACAAGAGACCCAGTACTTC
cdr3_aa: CASSRGPLVSGLAGTQETQYF

v_call: TRBV9
clone_size: NA
d_call: NA
j_call: TRBJ1-3
cdr3_nt: TGTGCCAGCAGTTATCGTGGAGTCTCTGGAAACACCATATATTTT
cdr3_aa: CASSYRGVSGNTIYF

v_call: TRBV28
clone_size: NA
d_call: NA
j_call: TRBJ1-2
cdr3_nt: TGTGCCAGCAGTTCCCCAGGGACGGCGGACGGTGGCTACACCTTC
cdr3_aa: CASSSPGTADGGYTF

v_call: TRBV12-3/TRBV12-4
clone_size: NA
d_call: NA
j_call: TRBJ1-5
cdr3_nt: TGTGCCAGCAGTCCCCGATCAAGGGATGATCAGCATTTT
cdr3_aa: CASSPRSRDDQHF

v_call: TRBV27
clone_size: NA
d_call: NA
j_call: TRBJ1-6
cdr3_nt: TGTGCCAGCAGTTTATCCGGGGTGAAACAGAGCTCCTATAATTCACCCCTCCACTTT
cdr3_aa: CASSLSGVKQSSYNSPLHF

v_call: TRBV28
clone_size: NA
d_call: NA
j_call: TRBJ1-5
cdr3_nt: TGTGCCAGCAGTTTAGGGGCGAGTCAGCCCCAGCATTTT
cdr3_aa: CASSLGASQPQHF

v_call: TRBV5-8
clone_size: few
d_call: NA
j_call: TRBJ2-2
cdr3_nt: TGTGCCAGCGGGAAGGGCCTGAAAAAATTTTGGACCGGGGAGCTGTTTTTT
cdr3_aa: CASGKGLKKFWTGELFF

v_call: TRBV28
clone_size: NA
d_call: NA
j_call: TRBJ2-7
cdr3_nt: TGTGCCAGCAGGGGCCCCTTGACAGCAGGGGAGCAGTACTTC
cdr3_aa: CASRGPLTAGEQYF

v_call: TRBV28
clone_size: NA
d_call: TRBD1
j_call: TRBJ1-6
cdr3_nt: TGTGCCAGCAAACCTGGGACAGGGATCATATCCTATAATTCACCCCTCCACTTT
cdr3_aa: CASKPGTGIISYNSPLHF

v_call: TRBV18
clone_size: NA
d_call: NA
j_call: TRBJ2-5
cdr3_nt: TGTGCCAGCTCGACCGAGGCTGCCGAAGACCAAGAGACCCAGTACTTC
cdr3_aa: CASSTEAAEDQETQYF

v_call: TRBV28
clone_size: NA
d_call: NA
j_call: TRBJ1-1
cdr3_nt: TGTGCCAGCAGTTCTCCGAACCCCCTGAAACAGGGAAAGAACACTGAAGCTTTCTTT
cdr3_aa: CASSSPNPLKQGKNTEAFF